This TCR beta chain was recorded in a study of T cells in Graves' hyperthyroidism and ophthalmopathy. General study points: Ophthalmopathy stood apart from stable hyperthyroidism in a 13 V-J model. Prediction of ophthalmopathy progression came a median around 7.1 months pre-onset.

Amplification targeted TCR beta CDR3 regions from RNA transcripts. An initial round of RT-PCR targeting the TCR CDR3 relied on the HTBI primer set. TCRdb re-called the multiplex PCR reads through MiXCR, storing one row per CDR3 protein. The table includes fewer than 750,000 distinct CDR3 sequences, 14% to 15% detected once. Worth noting for this clonotype: Its antigen is unidentified.

Disease duration was under 3 months in the ophthalmopathy patients, who also had a Clinical Activity Score of at least 3 and a NOSPECS grade of at least 4. V shed 1 base and J 2 bases; nucleotides not matched to a gene: 7. The CDR3 runs to 17 residues. Germline lookup yields CDR1 DFQATT and CDR2 SNEGSKA (reference sequence). The V gene is TRBV20-1, the J gene TRBJ2-5, with 13 nucleotides matching TRBD2. The material sequenced was blood. This receptor was identified in a woman aged 40-49 years with Graves' ophthalmopathy. In DNA form, the CDR3 reads TGCAGTGCTAGAGTTTTCGGACTAGCGGGAGTACAAGAGACCCAGTACTTC. This gives the protein CSARVFGLAGVQETQYF.